These T cell receptor beta chains were read from a single sample in a study of T cells after yellow fever vaccination. TCRdb re-called the 5' RACE reads through MiXCR, storing one row per CDR3 protein. The repertoire holds 300,000 to 400,000 distinct CDR3 sequences, with roughly 7.5% as singletons. The sequences come from PBMCs, collected about 41 days after the first yellow fever vaccination. The source of these receptors is a man younger than 30 who received the YFV17D yellow fever vaccine. Each CDR3 is given with its conserved first and last residue. A D gene is named only where the DNA matches it firmly. Some rows mark clone size as missing; the rest say once, few, many or name a class of expanded clone.

cdr3_length	j_call	d_call	v_call	clone_size	cdr3_aa	cdr3_nt
14	TRBJ1-2	.	TRBV7-9	few	CASSDWGHDYGYTF	TGTGCCAGCAGCGACTGGGGACACGACTATGGCTACACCTTC
16	TRBJ1-1	TRBD1	TRBV19	.	CASSIGRGHENTEAFF	TGTGCCAGTAGTATCGGGAGGGGGCATGAGAACACTGAAGCTTTCTTT
14	TRBJ2-3	.	TRBV15	few	CATSRDLYADTQYF	TGTGCCACCAGCAGAGATTTATATGCGGATACGCAGTATTTT
17	TRBJ2-5	TRBD2	TRBV7-7	.	CASSLPTSGGGTETQYF	TGTGCCAGCAGCTTACCGACTAGCGGGGGCGGGACAGAGACCCAGTACTTC
17	TRBJ2-1	TRBD2	TRBV7-2	.	CASSLSSGGPSYNEQFF	TGTGCCAGCAGCTTATCTAGCGGGGGGCCCTCCTACAATGAGCAGTTCTTC
16	TRBJ1-4	.	TRBV4-3	few	CASSLIRGNPNEKLFF	TGCGCCAGCAGCCTCATCCGCGGGAACCCTAATGAAAAACTGTTTTTT
15	TRBJ2-7	.	TRBV20-1	few	CSARDPGISSYEQYF	TGCAGTGCTAGAGATCCCGGAATCAGTTCCTACGAGCAGTACTTC
15	TRBJ1-1	.	TRBV5-6	.	CASSSGAAMNTEAFF	TGTGCCAGCAGCTCGGGGGCAGCAATGAACACTGAAGCTTTCTTT
13	TRBJ2-1	TRBD2	TRBV7-2	.	CASSPGTTNEQFF	TGTGCCAGCAGCCCCGGGACTACCAATGAGCAGTTCTTC
15	TRBJ1-1	.	TRBV7-7	few	CASSSLEGLNTEAFF	TGTGCTAGCAGCTCCCTCGAGGGGTTGAACACTGAAGCTTTCTTT
12	TRBJ2-5	TRBD2	TRBV29-1	.	CSFNGGGETQYF	TGCAGCTTTAATGGGGGGGGGGAGACCCAGTACTTC
12	TRBJ2-2	.	TRBV19	.	CASLRGTGELFF	TGTGCCAGCCTTCGGGGGACCGGGGAGCTGTTTTTT
14	TRBJ1-2	TRBD1	TRBV2	.	CASSGQGADYGYTF	TGTGCCAGCAGCGGACAGGGGGCCGACTATGGCTACACCTTC
15	TRBJ2-1	.	TRBV27	few	CASSLATGPYNEQFF	TGTGCCAGCAGTTTGGCCACAGGGCCTTACAATGAGCAGTTCTTC
14	TRBJ1-4	.	TRBV6-1	few	CASSKGPWGEKLFF	TGTGCCAGCAGCAAGGGACCCTGGGGAGAAAAACTGTTTTTT
13	TRBJ2-3	.	TRBV12-3/TRBV12-4	few	CASSFNPTDTQYF	TGTGCCAGCAGTTTTAACCCTACAGATACGCAGTATTTT
15	TRBJ1-3	TRBD1	TRBV5-1	.	CASSPTGDFGNTIYF	TGCGCCAGCAGCCCGACAGGGGACTTTGGAAACACCATATATTTT
14	TRBJ1-3	.	TRBV5-5	.	CASSLFSSGNTIYF	TGTGCCAGCAGCTTGTTCAGCTCTGGAAACACCATATATTTT
13	TRBJ2-3	.	TRBV7-2	.	CASSLRTRSPQYF	TGTGCCAGCAGCTTAAGGACCCGCAGTCCGCAGTATTTT
15	TRBJ1-6	.	TRBV2	many	CASSDGGTGRSPLHF	TGTGCCAGCAGCGATGGGGGGACGGGCCGTTCACCCCTCCACTTT
15	TRBJ2-2	TRBD1	TRBV11-2	.	CASSWDRGYGGELFF	TGTGCCAGCAGCTGGGACAGGGGATATGGCGGGGAGCTGTTTTTT
16	TRBJ2-5	.	TRBV4-1	few	CASSQSVAASQETQYF	TGCGCCAGCAGCCAAAGCGTAGCGGCCTCCCAAGAGACCCAGTACTTC
18	TRBJ2-2	TRBD2	TRBV12-3/TRBV12-4	.	CTCCLALRLAGETGELFF	TGTACCTGCTGTTTAGCGCTCCGGCTAGCGGGGGAAACCGGGGAGCTGTTTTTT
12	TRBJ2-3	.	TRBV4-3	many	CASSHSTDTQYF	TGCGCCAGCAGCCACAGCACAGATACGCAGTATTTT
15	TRBJ1-2	TRBD1	TRBV19	few	CASSIGGTGLSGYTF	TGTGCCAGTAGTATTGGAGGGACAGGGCTCTCTGGCTACACCTTC
13	TRBJ1-3	.	TRBV5-1	.	CASSLGDPNTIYF	TGCGCCAGCAGCTTGGGTGATCCAAACACCATATATTTT
16	TRBJ2-2	.	TRBV5-5	few	CASSFHEDRNTGELFF	TGTGCCAGCAGCTTTCATGAAGACAGGAACACCGGGGAGCTGTTTTTT
16	TRBJ1-5	TRBD1	TRBV5-6	.	CASSLSTGGINQPQHF	TGTGCCAGCAGCTTGTCGACAGGGGGGATCAATCAGCCCCAGCATTTT
14	TRBJ1-6	.	TRBV7-9	many	CASSLGTAGSPLHF	TGTGCCAGCAGCTTGGGGACCGCTGGTTCACCCCTCCACTTT
15	TRBJ1-2	.	TRBV4-3	few	CASSQEIQGGDGYTF	TGCGCCAGCAGCCAAGAAATCCAGGGAGGGGATGGCTACACCTTC